The 2 T cell receptor beta chains below were found in one sample sequenced in a study of blood T cell repertoires in COVID-19 (TCRdb year 2020). Library construction relied on the immunoSEQ multiplex PCR assay. Drawn from immuneACCESS, this table holds only the in-frame rearrangements with V and J called that TCRdb kept. Clones are partly lost; checked studies trace under half to an unresolved V gene and leave the rest unexplained. The sample profile shows about 68,000 clones; roughly 80% of them were found once. The ten largest clones represent 7.5% to 9% of the sample. The sample taken for sequencing was peripheral blood. Receptors were obtained from a man aged 50-60 years with active COVID-19.

This clone was seen a few times. The V call is TRBV30, the J call TRBJ1-2, with 8 positions matching TRBD1. V lost 4 bases and J lost 8; bases outside the gene matches: 3. Per the germline V gene, CDR1 is GTSNPN and CDR2 is SVGIG (reference sequence). This CDR3 has 11 amino acids. The CDR3 sequence: CAWTRGQGYTF. CDR3 coding DNA: TGTGCCTGGACCAGGGGGCAAGGCTACACCTTC. The full variable domain, in which reference TRBV30 and TRBJ1-2 provide the parts outside the CDR3, is SQTIHQWPATLVQPVGSPLSLECTVEGTSNPNLYWYRQAAGRGLQLLFYSVGIGQISSEVPQNLSASRPQDRQFILSSKKLLLSDSGFYLCAWTRGQGYTFGSGTRLTVV.

The V gene is TRBV5-1, the J gene TRBJ2-1, with D uncertain. CDR1 SGHRS and CDR2 YFSETQ come from the germline V gene. This CDR3 contains 12 residues. Trimming cost V 0 bases and J 7 bases, with 5 bases left between them. As DNA, the CDR3 is TGCGCCAGCAGCTTGGCCGGGAATGAGCAGTTCTTC. Its protein is CASSLAGNEQFF.